Listed below are T cell receptor beta chains from one sample, sequenced in a study of T-cell memory formation after mild COVID-19. TCRdb analysed the 5' RACE reads with MiXCR anew, one entry per CDR3 protein. This repertoire shows a few hundred thousand distinct CDR3 sequences, 25% to 30% found once; its top ten account for 13%. Sequencing used PBMCs or a T cell subset sorted from them (not recorded which). All receptors come from an adult woman who had mild COVID-19 (a few samples of this study predate the infection). Cell type and time point are not known. CDR3s include the opening cysteine and the closing phenylalanine or tryptophan. Each record gives: clone size, V gene, J gene, D gene, CDR3 DNA, CDR3 protein. D genes are given only for firm matches. Size is stated for part of the rows, as once, few or many counts, or as a class when the clone is expanded.

>NA|TRBV9|TRBJ2-7|NA
TGTGCCAGCAGCGCTAAAGGGCCCTCCTACGAGCAGTACTTC
CASSAKGPSYEQYF
>NA|TRBV6-1|TRBJ2-1|TRBD1
TGTGCCAGCAGTGCCCGACAGGGTGGGTTGGACAATGAGCAGTTCTTC
CASSARQGGLDNEQFF
>NA|TRBV7-9|TRBJ1-2|TRBD1
TGTGCCAGCAGCCGGGGACAGCTTTTCTATGGCTACACCTTC
CASSRGQLFYGYTF
>NA|TRBV19|TRBJ1-1|NA
TGTGCCAGTAGTGCAGACCCCCGGGGAACTGAAGCTTTCTTT
CASSADPRGTEAFF
>NA|TRBV29-1|TRBJ1-6|NA
TGCAGCGTTGTTGTAGGGACCTCGGGAGATTCACCCCTCCACTTT
CSVVVGTSGDSPLHF
>NA|TRBV7-2|TRBJ2-1|TRBD2
TGTGCCAGCAGCTTAGGGCGGGGGACTAGGGGCTACAATGAGCAGTTCTTC
CASSLGRGTRGYNEQFF
>few|TRBV12-3/TRBV12-4|TRBJ2-1|TRBD2
TGTGCCAGCAGTGAGGGACTAGCGGGCGTAGGCAATGAGCAGTTCTTC
CASSEGLAGVGNEQFF
>few|TRBV6-5|TRBJ2-5|TRBD1
TGTGCCAGCAGTTACGGGACAGCTCGGCAAGAGACCCAGTACTTC
CASSYGTARQETQYF
>NA|TRBV20-1|TRBJ1-1|NA
TGCAGTGCTAGAGCACGTAGGGGCGCGGGGTCTACTGAAGCTTTCTTT
CSARARRGAGSTEAFF
>NA|TRBV6-1|TRBJ1-1|TRBD1
TGTGCCAGCAGCAGGGGGATGAACACTGAAGCTTTCTTT
CASSRGMNTEAFF
>NA|TRBV15|TRBJ1-2|NA
TGTGCCACCAGCAGATCTGGAGGGCATGGCTACACCTTC
CATSRSGGHGYTF